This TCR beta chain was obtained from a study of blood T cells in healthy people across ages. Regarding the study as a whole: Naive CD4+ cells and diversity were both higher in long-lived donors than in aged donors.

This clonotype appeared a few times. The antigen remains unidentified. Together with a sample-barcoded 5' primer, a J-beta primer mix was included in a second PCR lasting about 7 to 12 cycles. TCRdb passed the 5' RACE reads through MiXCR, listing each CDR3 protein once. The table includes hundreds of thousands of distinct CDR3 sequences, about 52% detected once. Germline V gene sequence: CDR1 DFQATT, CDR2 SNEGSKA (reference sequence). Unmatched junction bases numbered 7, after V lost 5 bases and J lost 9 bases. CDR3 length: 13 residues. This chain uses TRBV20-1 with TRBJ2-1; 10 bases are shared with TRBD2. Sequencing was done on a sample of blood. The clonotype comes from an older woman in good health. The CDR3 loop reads CSAFLAGAGEQFF. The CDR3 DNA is TGCAGTGCTTTCCTAGCGGGAGCTGGTGAGCAGTTCTTC.